A single sample is the source of the 22 T cell receptor beta chains below, sequenced in a study of read filtering for tumor transcriptome and immune sequencing. This library used approximately 390 ng RNA and molecular barcoded adaptors spanning alpha/delta and beta/gamma chains. TCRdb used MiXCR to reprocess the reads, holding one entry per CDR3 protein. The data contain roughly 24,000 distinct CDR3 sequences, around 15% of them singletons. Source material: a population of CD138-negative cells sorted from bone marrow. The receptor set was obtained from a donor aged 40 or older with multiple myeloma.

With respect to this clonotype: A much larger clone lies a single base off, so this may be a read error. It is likely a read error, because the conserved phenylalanine at the end of the CDR3 is missing. The genes are TRBV7-9 and TRBJ1-1, with D possibly being TRBD1 (6 bases). V lost 5 bases to trimming and J lost 4 bases, with 23 bases between them. Germline loops: CDR1 SEHNR, CDR2 FQNEAQ (reference sequence). The CDR3 contains 17 residues. In nucleotides, the CDR3 is TGTGCCAGCAGCACCGACAGAGACAGGATGGGGCCCACTGAAGCTTTCCTT. Its translation: CASSTDRDRMGPTEAFL.

The rearrangement links TRBV28 to TRBJ1-1; a possible D gene is TRBD1 (5 bases). V lost 1 base and J lost 6, with 15 bases in between. This CDR3 is built from 15 residues. Germline V lookup: CDR1 MDHEN, CDR2 SYDVKM. The CDR3 nucleotides are TGTGCCAGCAGTTTATTTGGGGCGCAATTGCCTGAAGCTTTCTTT. Amino acid sequence: CASSLFGAQLPEAFF.

This clonotype was seen only a few times. Possible read error: a much larger clone is one base away. The chain combines TRBV10-3 with TRBJ2-3; 14 bases line up with TRBD2. Germline V CDR1 and CDR2: ENHRY, SYGVKD. This CDR3 comprises 14 residues. In nucleotides, the CDR3 is TGTGCCATTGGGACTAGCGGGGGCACAGATACGCGGTATTTT. Translation gives CAIGTSGGTDTRYF.

This clonotype was detected ten times or more. The V and J genes are TRBV20-1 and TRBJ2-7, with D possibly being TRBD1 (5 bases). V was clipped by 6 bases and J by 0 bases, with 18 bases between them. CDR1 DFQATT and CDR2 SNEGSKA come from the germline V gene (reference sequence). This CDR3 contains 15 residues. The CDR3 sequence: CSALRWQGSSYEQYF. DNA of the CDR3: TGCAGTGCCTTAAGGTGGCAGGGAAGCTCCTACGAGCAGTACTTC.

The genes are TRBV19 and TRBJ2-5; TRBD1 matches at 11 bases. V dropped 4 bases and J dropped 3; count of bases not matched to a gene: 10. The V gene's germline CDR1 is LNHDA and CDR2 SQIVND (reference sequence). This CDR3 has 17 amino acids. Here the CDR3 DNA reads TGTGCCAGTAGTACGCCGGACAGGGGGCGCCGTAAAGAGACCCAGTACTTC. It translates to CASSTPDRGRRKETQYF.

Of note for this clonotype: Germline and junction disagree at one end, which may indicate a read error. Written as DNA, the CDR3 is TGTGCCTGTAGCCAGACAGGAGCCCTGTACGAGCAGTACTTC. Its translation is CACSQTGALYEQYF. The chain recombines TRBV19 with TRBJ2-7; tentative D call: TRBD1 (6 bases). The CDR3 runs to 14 residues. Germline CDR1 and CDR2: LNHDA and SQIVND (reference sequence).

There are a few counts of this clonotype. This chain links TRBV29-1 with TRBJ2-5, with D perhaps assigned TRBD1 or TRBD2 (6 bases each). Trimming pared 5 bases from V and 1 base from J, leaving 17 bases between. In germline, CDR1 is SQVTM, CDR2 ANQGSEA. This CDR3 contains 15 residues. The CDR3 DNA reads TGCAGCGTTCTTTATGTAGGGGGGACCCAAGAGACCCAGTACTTC. Protein product: CSVLYVGGTQETQYF.

This clonotype appeared many times. V gene TRBV29-1 combines with J gene TRBJ2-7, with 8 nucleotides matching TRBD1. The CDR3 runs 14 residues. Trimming took 4 bases from V and 1 from J; bases not matched to a gene: 6. Germline CDR1 reads SQVTM; CDR2 reads ANQGSEA. The CDR3 loop is CSVGNRGSSYEQYF. The DNA of the CDR3 is TGCAGCGTTGGGAACAGGGGGTCGTCCTACGAGCAGTACTTC.

This clonotype was recorded many times. J is TRBJ1-4 and V is TRBV5-1, with no clear D. This CDR3 region has 13 residues. Germline V gene data show CDR1 as SGHRS and CDR2 as YFSETQ. V was shortened by 4 bases and J by 8 bases, with 12 bases between the two germline ends. The CDR3 coding sequence is TGCGCCAGCAGCCCGGGAGGTAGCGAAAAACTGTTTTTT. Translated: CASSPGGSEKLFF.

This clonotype was recorded many times. This sequence joins TRBV20-1 and TRBJ2-3; no reliable D call. The CDR3 length is 15 residues. Deletions cut 5 bases from V and 0 bases from J, with 15 bases between. The germline CDR1 and CDR2 sequences are DFQATT and SNEGSKA (reference sequence). The CDR3 bases are TGCAGTGCTGCCCATTCTAGTTCTAGCACAGATACGCAGTATTTT. It specifies CSAAHSSSSTDTQYF.

This clonotype was detected ten times or more. This chain joins TRBV11-2 and TRBJ2-5; 7 bases are a match to TRBD2. CDR3 size: 13 residues. Germline V gene lookup returns CDR1 SGHAT and CDR2 FQNNGV. Trimming cost V 4 bases and J 4 bases; bases outside gene matches: 3. The CDR3, as DNA: TGTGCCAGCAGCTCGGGACTACGAGAGACCCAGTACTTC. As protein: CASSSGLRETQYF. Supplemented by reference TRBV11-2 and TRBJ2-5, the full variable domain reads EAGVAQSPRYKIIEKRQSVAFWCNPISGHATLYWYQQILGQGPKLLIQFQNNGVVDDSQLPKDRFSAERLKGVDSTLKIQPAKLEDSAVYLCASSSGLRETQYFGPGTRLLVL.

The chain uses TRBV19 and TRBJ1-4, with TRBD2 identical over 10 bases. The end of the DNA fits TRBJ2-3 better, so the J call may be wrong. Germline V gene sequence: CDR1 LNHDA, CDR2 SQIVND (reference sequence). The CDR3 extends over 16 amino acids. The CDR3 bases are TGTGCCAGTAGTAGCGGACTAGCGGAGGTGGGAGATACGCAGTATTTT. Translating gives CASSSGLAEVGDTQYF.

This clonotype was seen at least ten times. V gene TRBV6-5 combines with J gene TRBJ1-5; 8 nucleotides match TRBD1. This CDR3 contains 15 residues. Germline CDR1 reads MNHEY; CDR2 reads SVGAGI. The V gene end was trimmed by 3 bases and the J gene end by 1 base; junction bases not matched to a gene: 2. CDR3 residues: CASSYGTGSNQPQHF. The CDR3 coding sequence is TGTGCCAGCAGTTATGGGACAGGAAGCAATCAGCCCCAGCATTTT.

In this sample, this clonotype turned up many times. The chain links TRBV10-3 to TRBJ1-1; 7 positions agree with TRBD1. The CDR3 runs to 13 residues. Germline CDR1 is ENHRY and CDR2 is SYGVKD. V was pared by 0 bases and J by 7 bases, with 2 bases of the junction left unmatched. CDR3 sequence: CAISESGGVEAFF. CDR3 sequence (DNA): TGTGCCATCAGTGAGTCAGGGGGCGTTGAAGCTTTCTTT.

This clonotype was counted at least ten times. The chain uses TRBV11-2 and TRBJ2-3; D gene unclear. The ends were cut back, 1 base at V and 0 bases at J, with 5 bases in the middle. The V gene's germline CDR1 is SGHAT and CDR2 FQNNGV. The CDR3 runs 14 residues. This CDR3 reads CASSLASSTDTQYF. The CDR3 DNA reads TGTGCCAGCAGCTTAGCGTCTAGCACAGATACGCAGTATTTT. The full variable domain, with the rest looked up from reference TRBV11-2 and TRBJ2-3, is EAGVAQSPRYKIIEKRQSVAFWCNPISGHATLYWYQQILGQGPKLLIQFQNNGVVDDSQLPKDRFSAERLKGVDSTLKIQPAKLEDSAVYLCASSLASSTDTQYFGPGTRLTVL.

This clonotype came up many times. V and J are TRBV6-5 and TRBJ2-1; D may be TRBD2 (5 bases). Looked up from germline, CDR1 is MNHEY and CDR2 is SVGAGI. The CDR3 extends over 16 amino acids. The ends were cut back, 6 bases at V and 4 bases at J, with 19 bases in the middle. The CDR3 DNA reads TGTGCCAGCAGAGAAGGAGGCCATTCGCGATACAATGAGCAGTTCTTC. This sequence encodes CASREGGHSRYNEQFF.

This chain connects TRBV20-1 to TRBJ2-7, with 12 bases lining up with TRBD2. The CDR3 has 20 amino acids. V lost 1 base to trimming and J lost 2 bases; unmatched junction nucleotides: 18. Looked up from germline, CDR1 is DFQATT and CDR2 is SNEGSKA (reference sequence). The CDR3 DNA reads TGCAGTGCTAGAGGGGCCCCGAGACTAGCGGGAGAAGGGGGCACCTACGAGCAGTACTTC. The encoded protein is CSARGAPRLAGEGGTYEQYF.

This clonotype was found many times. The chain uses TRBV15 and TRBJ1-4; no clear D gene. Trimming left V 1 base short and J 7 bases short, with 10 bases between. The CDR3 sequence is 14 residues long. Germline CDR1 is LNHNV and CDR2 is YYDKDF (reference sequence). The CDR3 region has the DNA TGTGCCACCAGCAGAGGCCGCGGCAGTGAAAAACTGTTTTTT. The encoded protein is CATSRGRGSEKLFF. Combining the CDR3 with reference TRBV15 and TRBJ1-4 gives the whole variable domain DAMVIQNPRYQVTQFGKPVTLSCSQTLNHNVMYWYQQKSSQAPKLLFHYYDKDFNNEADTPDNFQSRRPNTSFCFLDIRSPGLGDTAMYLCATSRGRGSEKLFFGSGTQLSVL.

The DNA for the CDR3 is TGTGCCAGCAGCGCGCGACTCCAGGAGGCGAGGCAATACATTCAGTACTTC. This translates into CASSARLQEARQYIQYF. The gene calls are TRBV5-4 and TRBJ2-4; the D gene is possibly TRBD2 (5 bases). Germline CDR1 reads SGHNT; CDR2 reads YYREEE (reference sequence). The CDR3 consists of 17 residues. Trimming stripped 4 bases from V and 8 bases from J, with 25 bases between.

This clonotype was detected a few times. A single base separates this from a much larger clone, so it may be a read error. The V and J genes are TRBV29-1 and TRBJ2-1; 9 bases line up with TRBD2. This CDR3 is built from 14 residues. V lost 7 bases to trimming and J lost 6 bases; unmatched junction nucleotides: 10. Germline CDR1 is SQVTM and CDR2 is ANQGSEA. The CDR3 region is CSARVAGVSNEQFF. In nucleotides, the CDR3 is TGCAGCGCCCGGGTAGCGGGAGTGAGCAATGAGCAGTTCTTC.

This clonotype has ten or more counts. The V call is TRBV5-1, the J call TRBJ2-7; D ambiguous. V lost 0 bases, J lost 3 bases, and 7 bases lay in between. Germline lookup yields CDR1 SGHRS and CDR2 YFSETQ. This CDR3 is built from 13 residues. The CDR3, as DNA: TGCGCCAGCAGCTTGGACGCCAGCTACGAGCAGTACTTC. The encoded protein is CASSLDASYEQYF.

In its sample, this clonotype was seen once. The chain has TRBV7-9 and TRBJ2-1, with 12 bases that match TRBD2. Germline trimming cut 6 bases from V and 1 base from J; bases unmatched to any gene: 4. Germline CDR1 and CDR2: SEHNR and FQNEAQ (reference sequence). This CDR3 is built from 16 residues. CDR3 protein: CASRETSGSSYNEQFF. For the CDR3, the DNA is TGTGCCAGCAGAGAGACTAGCGGGAGTTCCTACAATGAGCAGTTCTTC.